The 28 T cell receptor beta chains below all came from one sample that was sequenced in a study of blood T cell repertoires in COVID-19 (dated by TCRdb to between 2020 and 2021). Libraries came from the immunoSEQ multiplex PCR assay. TCRdb stores this immuneACCESS table with in-frame sequences only. Part of the clones is absent; in the studies checked, under half of the shortfall reflects unresolved V genes, and no reason is known for the rest. The sample includes over 250,000 clones, with approximately 89% observed a single time. Approximately 2.1% of the sample is held by the ten biggest clonotypes. What was sequenced was peripheral blood. Receptor source: a woman in her 30s with COVID-19, enrolled during active disease.

The chain couples TRBV24-1 to TRBJ2-2, with TRBD1 identical over 7 bases. The CDR3 runs to 15 residues. Germline trimming cut 4 bases from V and 2 bases from J; bases unmatched to any gene: 3. CDR1 is KGHDR, CDR2 SFDVKD, per germline. For the CDR3, the DNA is TGTGCCACCAGTGACACAGGGGCCAACACCGGGGAGCTGTTTTTT. As protein: CATSDTGANTGELFF.

V is TRBV29-1 and J is TRBJ1-2, with 9 bases matching TRBD1. The J segment lost 5 bases and the V segment lost 6 bases, leaving 4 bases of the junction unmatched. Germline V CDR1 and CDR2: SQVTM, ANQGSEA. This CDR3 comprises 12 residues. CDR3 in amino acids: CSVSGQGYGYTF. The CDR3 nucleotides read TGCAGCGTCTCGGGACAGGGATATGGCTACACCTTC.

The chain links TRBV5-4 to TRBJ2-2; D perhaps matches TRBD1 (5 bases). The CDR3 loop spans 15 amino acids. Per the germline V gene, CDR1 is SGHNT and CDR2 is YYREEE (reference sequence). V was clipped by 2 bases and J by 3 bases, with 11 bases between them. The CDR3 DNA reads as TGTGCCAGCAGCTTAAATTTGGGGCACACCGGGGAGCTGTTTTTT. It is translated as CASSLNLGHTGELFF. Combining the CDR3 with reference TRBV5-4 and TRBJ2-2 gives the whole variable domain ETGVTQSPTHLIKTRGQQVTLRCSSQSGHNTVSWYQQALGQGPQFIFQYYREEENGRGNFPPRFSGLQFPNYSSELNVNALELDDSALYLCASSLNLGHTGELFFGEGSRLTVL.

The chain links TRBV2 to TRBJ1-1; D is uncertain. The CDR3 covers 15 residues. V shed 7 bases and J shed 0 bases, with 15 bases lying between them. Per germline, CDR1 SNHLY and CDR2 FYNNEI. In DNA form, the CDR3 reads TGTGCCAGCACTCTCAATCGGGGTATGAACACTGAAGCTTTCTTT. It encodes CASTLNRGMNTEAFF.

Only one count was recorded for this clone. The V gene is TRBV5-5, the J gene TRBJ1-4; 9 nucleotides line up with TRBD1. The V and J ends lost 1 base and 0 bases, in that order; junction bases with no gene match: 13. There are 20 residues in the CDR3. Germline lookup yields CDR1 SGHKS and CDR2 YYEKEE (reference sequence). The CDR3 DNA reads as TGTGCCAGCAGCTTGTGGGGGACAGGGTTCGACCCTGCAACTAATGAAAAACTGTTTTTT. Protein product: CASSLWGTGFDPATNEKLFF.

The chain couples TRBV10-3 to TRBJ1-1, with 7 nucleotides matching TRBD1. The CDR3 is made up of 13 amino acids. Germline V gene lookup returns CDR1 ENHRY and CDR2 SYGVKD. V gave up 10 bases and J gave up 4 bases; unmatched junction bases: 9. Here the CDR3 reads CATGTSGGTEAFF. Written as DNA, the CDR3 is TGTGCCACCGGAACGTCAGGGGGCACTGAAGCTTTCTTT.

This chain connects TRBV18 to TRBJ1-4; no clear D. V dropped 8 bases and J dropped 8 bases, with 15 bases sitting between them. Germline assignment: CDR1 KGHSH and CDR2 LQKENI. The CDR3 is made up of 13 amino acids. The CDR3 loop is CASTRGREEKLFF. The CDR3, as DNA: TGTGCCAGCACCAGAGGGAGGGAGGAAAAACTGTTTTTT.

The chain combines TRBV3-1 (or the pseudogene TRBV3-2) with TRBJ1-1; 10 bases map to TRBD1. Germline V gives CDR1 LGHDT, CDR2 YNNKEL (reference sequence). CDR3 length: 16 residues. V trimming: 5 bases; J trimming: 0 bases; junction bases outside the gene matches: 6. CDR3 nucleotide sequence: TGTGCCAGCAGCAGGACAGGGGGAAAGATGAACACTGAAGCTTTCTTT. Encoded protein: CASSRTGGKMNTEAFF.

J is TRBJ2-1 and V is TRBV5-1; the match to TRBD2 covers 11 bases. The trim removed 6 bases at V and 1 base at J, leaving 6 bases unmatched. CDR1 and CDR2 from the germline V gene are SGHRS and YFSETQ. The CDR3 is made up of 16 amino acids. The CDR3 coding sequence is TGCGCCAGCAACCCTCTAGCGGGAGGATCCTACAATGAGCAGTTCTTC. Encoded protein: CASNPLAGGSYNEQFF.

This clone was picked up a small number of times. The chain carries TRBV7-2 and TRBJ1-1; D remains unclear. The CDR3 runs to 12 residues. Germline CDR1 SGHTA, CDR2 FQGNSA. V lost 3 bases to trimming and J lost 4 bases, with 6 bases between them. The CDR3 is CASSFPLTEAFF. The CDR3 DNA sequence: TGTGCCAGCAGCTTTCCCCTCACTGAAGCTTTCTTT.

The CDR3 DNA reads as TGTGCCAGTAGTATATACGGACAAGGGTTTACACCCCTCCACTTT. It specifies CASSIYGQGFTPLHF. The chain is built from TRBV19 and TRBJ1-6; perhaps TRBD1 as D (5 bases). The ends were cut back, 2 bases at V and 11 bases at J, with 16 bases in the middle. The CDR3 has 15 residues. Germline CDR1 and CDR2: LNHDA and SQIVND (reference sequence).

J is TRBJ1-2 and V is TRBV29-1, with a weak D call TRBD1 (5 bases). V was cut by 4 bases and J by 4 bases, with 22 bases left in between. CDR1 SQVTM and CDR2 ANQGSEA come from the germline V gene. This CDR3 is built from 16 residues. The CDR3 DNA follows: TGCAGCGTTGGAGTGGTCCGAGACAGTTGGAGCTATGGCTACACCTTC. This translates into CSVGVVRDSWSYGYTF.

In DNA form, the CDR3 reads TGTGCCAGTAGTAAAGGTGAAAGCGGTAGCACTGAAGCTTTCTTT. Translating gives CASSKGESGSTEAFF. V and J are TRBV19 and TRBJ1-1; unclear D gene. This CDR3 contains 15 residues. Trimming cost V 4 bases and J 4 bases, with 16 bases left between them. Germline assignment: CDR1 LNHDA and CDR2 SQIVND (reference sequence).

V usage is TRBV4-1 and J usage is TRBJ1-1; D perhaps matches TRBD1 (5 bases). Germline CDR1 MGHRA, CDR2 YSYEKL. The CDR3 extends over 15 amino acids. V was cut by 1 base and J by 5 bases, with 14 bases left in between. CDR3 amino acids: CASSQGPGFETEAFF. The CDR3 region has the DNA TGCGCCAGCAGCCAAGGCCCAGGGTTTGAGACTGAAGCTTTCTTT.

The chain employs TRBV5-1 and TRBJ1-4; no definite D call. Germline values: CDR1 SGHRS, CDR2 YFSETQ. Trimming left V 2 bases short and J 3 bases short, with 8 bases between. The CDR3 runs to 14 residues. The chain's CDR3 is CASSLSAANEKLFF. The CDR3 coding sequence is TGCGCCAGCAGCTTAAGTGCAGCTAATGAAAAACTGTTTTTT.

V gene TRBV27 combines with J gene TRBJ1-5; the match to TRBD1 covers 9 bases. The CDR3 loop spans 15 amino acids. V was clipped by 3 bases and J by 4 bases; unmatched bases: 4. The germline gives CDR1 MNHEY, CDR2 SMNVEV (reference sequence). CDR3 loop: CASSFSGTGNQPQHF. CDR3 coding DNA: TGTGCCAGCAGTTTCTCCGGGACAGGGAATCAGCCCCAGCATTTT.

This rearrangement joins TRBV25-1 to TRBJ1-2; possibly TRBD1 for D (5 bases). V was trimmed by 2 bases and J by 3 bases, leaving 10 bases between them. Germline values: CDR1 MGHDK, CDR2 SYGVNS. The CDR3 is 14 amino acids. The CDR3 sequence is CASSERGSYYGYTF. CDR3 DNA sequence: TGTGCCAGCAGTGAAAGGGGCTCCTACTATGGCTACACCTTC.

The chain recombines TRBV27 with TRBJ1-6; D is undetermined. Trimming removed 5 bases at V and 8 bases at J, with 10 bases between. CDR1 and CDR2 (germline): MNHEY, SMNVEV (reference sequence). The CDR3 is made up of 13 amino acids. The CDR3 loop is CASSPRGDSPLHF. In nucleotides, the CDR3 is TGTGCCAGCAGTCCCCGGGGTGATTCACCCCTCCACTTT.

The chain has TRBV7-2 and TRBJ2-1; D is perhaps TRBD1 (6 bases). Trimming pared 3 bases from V and 7 bases from J, leaving 13 bases between. There are 14 residues in the CDR3. The germline V gene has CDR1 SGHTA and CDR2 FQGNSA. CDR3: CASSFLGAWNEQFF. The CDR3 bases are TGTGCCAGCAGCTTTTTGGGGGCGTGGAATGAGCAGTTCTTC.

This chain connects TRBV25-1 to TRBJ2-1; the match to TRBD2 covers 8 bases. After removal of 6 bases from V and 7 bases from J, the junction contained 11 bases not matched to a gene. Looked up from germline, CDR1 is MGHDK and CDR2 is SYGVNS. The CDR3 covers 15 residues. The CDR3 DNA reads as TGTGCCAGCAGGCAACCCGGGAGGGCCGGGAATGAGCAGTTCTTC. Its protein product is CASRQPGRAGNEQFF. The variable domain in full, with the rest retrieved from reference TRBV25-1 and TRBJ2-1, is EADIYQTPRYLVIGTGKKITLECSQTMGHDKMYWYQQDPGMELHLIHYSYGVNSTEKGDLSSESTVSRIRTEHFPLTLESARPSHTSQYLCASRQPGRAGNEQFFGPGTRLTVL.

The chain employs TRBV27 and TRBJ2-7; the match to TRBD2 covers 8 bases. Germline loops: CDR1 MNHEY, CDR2 SMNVEV (reference sequence). V shed 4 bases and J 1 base; nucleotides not matched to a gene: 12. CDR3 length: 17 residues. The CDR3 DNA is TGTGCCAGCAGTTCCGCCGGGAGGGGGGAGCGATCCTACGAGCAGTACTTC. Translating gives CASSSAGRGERSYEQYF.

This clone was picked up a small number of times. The same CDR3 is also encoded by other DNA sequences in this sample. J is TRBJ2-5 and V is TRBV19, with 10 bases lining up with TRBD2. V lost 1 base and J lost 4; bases outside the gene matches: 0. CDR3 length: 14 amino acids. CDR1 is LNHDA and CDR2 is SQIVND in the germline V gene (reference sequence). The CDR3 DNA reads TGTGCCAGTAGTATAGGACTAGCGGGAGAGACCCAGTACTTC. It translates to CASSIGLAGETQYF. The full variable domain, with the rest looked up from reference TRBV19 and TRBJ2-5, is DGGITQSPKYLFRKEGQNVTLSCEQNLNHDAMYWYRQDPGQGLRLIYYSQIVNDFQKGDIAEGYSVSREKKESFPLTVTSAQKNPTAFYLCASSIGLAGETQYFGPGTRLLVL.

J is TRBJ1-1 and V is TRBV12-3 or TRBV12-4; 8 bases align to TRBD1. The CDR3 has 13 amino acids. V gave up 6 bases and J gave up 3 bases; unmatched junction bases: 3. The CDR3 loop reads CASRQGADTEAFF. As DNA, the CDR3 is TGTGCCAGCAGGCAGGGGGCTGACACTGAAGCTTTCTTT.

The rearrangement joins TRBV18 to TRBJ1-4, with 9 positions matching TRBD1. CDR1 KGHSH and CDR2 LQKENI come from the germline V gene. The CDR3 spans 14 residues. Unmatched junction bases numbered 7, after V lost 6 bases and J lost 8 bases. The CDR3 protein is CASSPTGGREKLFF. DNA of the CDR3: TGTGCCAGCTCGCCGACAGGGGGACGGGAAAAACTGTTTTTT.

This sequence joins TRBV4-2 and TRBJ2-3, with 8 bases fitting TRBD2. Trimming at V came to 0 bases and at J to 0 bases, leaving 5 bases not matched to a gene. Germline V lookup: CDR1 LGHNA, CDR2 YNFKEQ. The CDR3 is 17 amino acids. CDR3 sequence (DNA): TGTGCCAGCAGCCAAGACCCCGGGGGGGGGAGCACAGATACGCAGTATTTT. Translating gives CASSQDPGGGSTDTQYF.

This chain connects TRBV5-1 to TRBJ2-1; 8 nucleotides line up with TRBD2. From germline, CDR1 is SGHRS and CDR2 YFSETQ. Losses at the gene ends were 1 base for V and 7 bases for J; bases not matched to a gene: 7. The CDR3 consists of 15 residues. The CDR3 region has the DNA TGCGCCAGCAGCTTGCAAGCGGGAGTGGGGAATGAGCAGTTCTTC. As protein: CASSLQAGVGNEQFF.

The V and J genes are TRBV5-1 and TRBJ1-2; no definite D call. This CDR3 is 16 amino acids long. Trimming took 4 bases from V and 1 from J, leaving 17 bases between them. CDR1 and CDR2 from the germline V gene are SGHRS and YFSETQ. CDR3 amino acids: CASSTGGGGFNYGYTF. CDR3 bases: TGCGCCAGCAGCACCGGAGGCGGCGGTTTTAACTATGGCTACACCTTC.

This chain links TRBV19 with TRBJ2-1; D perhaps matches TRBD1 (6 bases). This CDR3 comprises 14 residues. Germline CDR1 is LNHDA and CDR2 is SQIVND (reference sequence). V was clipped by 1 base and J by 10 bases, with 14 bases between them. CDR3 residues: CASSIGLEGQEQFF. The CDR3 region has the DNA TGTGCCAGTAGTATAGGTCTAGAGGGACAAGAGCAGTTCTTC.